This entry is about one TCR beta chain. No cognate antigen has been identified for it. No much larger clone exists at a distance of one base, and base qualities are not known. The record originates from a study of blood T cell repertoires in COVID-19 (dated by TCRdb to about 2020). For context, the study as a whole: The collaborator samples originated in the United States, Italy and Spain and spanned the acute and convalescent phases of COVID-19. Where available, HLA class I and class II types were obtained from metadata supplied by the sample provider rather than from assay-based typing. The material from the prospective study consisted of cDNA or gDNA derived from T cells, B-cell-depleted T cells, or PBMCs. The repertoires were made available in a free public database intended to serve as a resource for research on the immune response to SARS-CoV-2. The sample metadata nearly always contained a de-identified subject ID, COVID-19 status, age in years and sex. The dataset comprised deeply sampled blood TCRbeta repertoires from subjects exposed to, actively infected with, or recovered from COVID-19. Samples were obtained from the ongoing ImmuneRACE study (first 160 participants) and from 1,200 or so subjects provided by 6 global collaborators.

The immunoSEQ Assay, a bias-controlled multiplex PCR, was used to amplify TCRbeta CDR3 regions from genomic DNA. The published analysis was carried out like this. Within the assay, amplification of reference gene primers was used to estimate how many nucleated cells each sample contained. To quantify the absolute abundance of each unique TCRbeta CDR3 rearrangement, sequence reads were collapsed and filtered. For each sample, productive Simpson clonality was calculated by taking the square root of Simpson's diversity index across productive rearrangements. The immuneACCESS repertoire file appears here via TCRdb, limited to in-frame rearrangements. These files lack a portion of the clones; in checked studies, under half of the deficit traces to unresolved V genes, and the cause of the others is not known. From that table come the V and J calls and clone size; the DNA was used to work out D and trimming. A total of 45,000 to 70,000 clones appear in this sample, around 81% of them only once. The ten largest clones represent roughly 28% of the sample.

The collaborating institutions used their own protocols to collect whole blood in K2EDTA tubes. For TCRbeta analysis, collaborator samples were shipped as frozen whole blood, as isolated PBMCs, or as DNA extracted from either sample type. V is shortened by 4 bases, J by 8 bases, and the region joining them spans 14 bases. The CDR3 measures 13 amino acids from cysteine to phenylalanine. CDR3 DNA only is kept here, 39 bases in frame from base 1. CDR1 MDHEN and CDR2 SYDVKM are derived from the germline V gene. The paper's findings and limits, for the study overall: Clinical and demographic metadata were provided uncurated, with the amount varying by source and participant.

The clonotype was recovered from a woman of 80 years or more with active or convalescent COVID-19. The chain uses TRBV28 and TRBJ1-1; the D gene identity is not certain. The sample taken for sequencing was peripheral blood. At the DNA level, the sequence is TGTGCCAGCAGTTCATGGTCACAGAGAGAAGCTTTCTTT. Its amino acids are CASSSWSQREAFF.